The 32 T cell receptor beta chains in this list originate from one sample, sequenced in a study of vaccination effects on CD4 cells after COVID-19. TCRdb's copy holds only in-frame clones and misses some; the assay was immunoSEQ multiplex PCR. The sample holds around 30,000 clones; approximately 70% are singletons and the top ten take roughly 3.8%. Following culture for ten to eleven days, CD4+ T cells were isolated. Which antigens these TCRs recognize remains unknown. This specimen consisted of CD4+ T cells from PBMCs cultured without peptide, obtained before COVID-19 vaccination. The receptor set was obtained from a human donor who received a COVID-19 vaccine.

The genes are TRBV25-1 and TRBJ1-2, with a possible D match to TRBD1 (5 bases). V was cut by 8 bases and J by 3 bases, with 16 bases left in between. The CDR3 consists of 14 residues. Germline values: CDR1 MGHDK, CDR2 SYGVNS. In DNA, the CDR3 is TGTGCCAGCCCAGGGTTAAGGTCGTACTATGGCTACACCTTC. It translates to CASPGLRSYYGYTF.

The chain is built from TRBV12-5 and TRBJ2-1, with 8 nucleotides matching TRBD2. The CDR3 totals 16 residues. CDR1 and CDR2 from the germline V gene are LGHNT and FRNRAP. V lost 0 bases to trimming and J lost 9 bases; unmatched junction nucleotides: 10. The CDR3 spells CASGLVVGLDLGEQFF. The CDR3 nucleotides are TGTGCTAGTGGTTTGGTAGTGGGACTAGATTTAGGTGAGCAGTTCTTC.

The chain recombines TRBV10-3 with TRBJ1-2; no clear D. Germline V gives CDR1 ENHRY, CDR2 SYGVKD. This CDR3 is 15 amino acids long. The V end was cut by 3 bases, the J end by 1 base, with 12 bases between. This CDR3 reads CAISEGPVLNYGYTF. CDR3 coding DNA: TGTGCCATCAGTGAAGGCCCGGTTCTTAACTATGGCTACACCTTC.

The chain carries TRBV6-5 and TRBJ1-2; D is perhaps TRBD1 (6 bases). V was pared by 8 bases and J by 10 bases, with 17 bases between. Germline CDR1 is MNHEY and CDR2 is SVGAGI. CDR3 length equals 12 residues. This CDR3 is CASGDNRAAYTF. Here the CDR3 DNA reads TGTGCCAGCGGGGATAACAGGGCAGCCTACACCTTC.

The rearrangement links TRBV7-2 to TRBJ1-3; tentative D call: TRBD1 (5 bases). The CDR3 contains 15 residues. Between the trimmed V and J ends, which lost 5 bases and 0 bases, there was a span of 11 bases. CDR1 is SGHTA, CDR2 FQGNSA, per germline. The CDR3 protein is CASSPDSNSGNTIYF. The DNA of the CDR3 is TGTGCCAGCAGCCCCGACAGTAACTCTGGAAACACCATATATTTT.

This clone was counted a few times. V gene TRBV27 combines with J gene TRBJ1-6; 9 nucleotides align to TRBD1. The length of the CDR3 is 15 residues. Germline V gives CDR1 MNHEY, CDR2 SMNVEV (reference sequence). With V trimmed by 5 bases and J by 10 bases, 9 bases remained unmatched. CDR3 bases: TGTGCCAGCAGTGTCCTCGGGACAGGGTTATCACCCCTCCACTTT. Protein product: CASSVLGTGLSPLHF.

V is TRBV5-4 and J is TRBJ2-1, with 13 bases lining up with TRBD2. The CDR3 totals 17 residues. V was pared by 4 bases and J by 6 bases, with 10 bases of the junction left unmatched. CDR1 and CDR2 from the germline V gene are SGHNT and YYREEE (reference sequence). The CDR3 DNA reads as TGTGCCAGCAGCCGCACTAGCGGGGGGGCCTATTTCAATGAGCAGTTCTTC. Its translation: CASSRTSGGAYFNEQFF.

The chain is built from TRBV6-5 and TRBJ1-2; the D gene is possibly TRBD1 (5 bases). The germline V gene has CDR1 MNHEY and CDR2 SVGAGI. V lost 8 bases, J lost 6 bases, and 13 bases lay in between. This CDR3 is 12 amino acids long. Written as DNA, the CDR3 is TGTGCCAGCCTAACATTGGGGGATGGCTACACCTTC. Protein sequence: CASLTLGDGYTF.

The chain uses TRBV9 and TRBJ2-2; the D gene could be TRBD1 or TRBD2 (5 bases each). In germline, CDR1 is SGDLS, CDR2 YYNGEE. CDR3 length: 15 amino acids. Trimming left V 4 bases short and J 0 bases short, with 10 bases between. The CDR3 region is CASSPRGANTGELFF. In DNA, the CDR3 is TGTGCCAGCAGCCCGAGAGGGGCGAACACCGGGGAGCTGTTTTTT.

The V call is TRBV13, the J call TRBJ2-1, with TRBD2 identical over 15 bases. The ends lost 4 bases at V and 10 bases at J; junction bases unmatched: 5. The CDR3 runs to 15 residues. Germline V lookup: CDR1 PRHDT, CDR2 FYEKMQ (reference sequence). CDR3 in amino acids: CASSWPGLAGGEQFF. CDR3 DNA: TGTGCCAGCAGCTGGCCGGGACTAGCGGGAGGCGAGCAGTTCTTC. The full variable domain, in which reference TRBV13 and TRBJ2-1 provide the parts outside the CDR3, is AAGVIQSPRHLIKEKRETATLKCYPIPRHDTVYWYQQGPGQDPQFLISFYEKMQSDKGSIPDRFSAQQFSDYHSELNMSSLELGDSALYFCASSWPGLAGGEQFFGPGTRLTVL.

The rearrangement joins TRBV2 to TRBJ2-3; D gene unclear. The germline gives CDR1 SNHLY, CDR2 FYNNEI. V was pared by 5 bases and J by 4 bases, with 10 bases between. This CDR3 region has 13 residues. For the CDR3, the DNA is TGTGCCAGCAGTATGCGCGCCGCAGATACGCAGTATTTT. It encodes CASSMRAADTQYF.

The rearrangement joins TRBV27 to TRBJ2-1, with 15 bases aligning to TRBD2. CDR1 is MNHEY and CDR2 is SMNVEV in the germline V gene (reference sequence). The CDR3 is 16 residues long. Germline trimming cut 6 bases from V and 4 bases from J; bases unmatched to any gene: 4. CDR3: CASSLGLAGGYNEQFF. Written as DNA, the CDR3 is TGTGCCAGCAGCCTAGGACTAGCGGGGGGGTACAATGAGCAGTTCTTC.

This clone was recorded a few times. The CDR3 coding sequence is TGTGCCAGCAGCGACATAATAACAGGGGCTATAAGTACTGAAGCTTTCTTT. Its protein product is CASSDIITGAISTEAFF. This sequence joins TRBV11-2 and TRBJ1-1; the match to TRBD1 covers 7 bases. CDR3 length: 17 amino acids. V trimming: 5 bases; J trimming: 5 bases; junction bases outside the gene matches: 17. Germline-derived CDR1 and CDR2 are SGHAT and FQNNGV.

The chain joins TRBV5-1 to TRBJ2-7, with D unclear. V was shortened by 5 bases and J by 1 base, with 10 bases between the two germline ends. There are 13 residues in the CDR3. CDR1 is SGHRS and CDR2 is YFSETQ in the germline V gene. DNA for the CDR3: TGCGCCAGCAGGCCAGGATTTTCCTACGAGCAGTACTTC. Residues: CASRPGFSYEQYF.

The chain carries TRBV4-1 and TRBJ2-2, with 7 nucleotides matching TRBD2. The CDR3 spans 15 residues. Trimming took 1 base from V and 5 from J; bases not matched to a gene: 4. Per the germline V gene, CDR1 is MGHRA and CDR2 is YSYEKL. CDR3 sequence: CASSQAGGWTGELFF. The CDR3 bases are TGCGCCAGCAGCCAAGCGGGAGGTTGGACCGGGGAGCTGTTTTTT.

The chain couples TRBV30 to TRBJ1-1; 9 bases are shared with TRBD1. Germline V gene lookup returns CDR1 GTSNPN and CDR2 SVGIG (reference sequence). V lost 4 bases and J lost 10; bases outside the gene matches: 7. The CDR3 has 12 residues. CDR3 protein: CAWTLGQGRAFF. Written as DNA, the CDR3 is TGTGCCTGGACCCTCGGACAGGGGCGAGCTTTCTTT.

The CDR3 nucleotides are TGCGCCAGCCGACTAACGGGGAACACTGAAGCTTTCTTT. It translates to CASRLTGNTEAFF. The V call is TRBV10-1, the J call TRBJ1-1, with D unclear. Germline V gene data show CDR1 as WNHNN and CDR2 as SYGVQD (reference sequence). The CDR3 sequence is 13 residues long. Trimming pared 8 bases from V and 1 base from J, leaving 11 bases between.

The J gene is TRBJ1-2, the V gene TRBV19, with D possibly matching TRBD1 (5 bases). The V gene's germline CDR1 is LNHDA and CDR2 SQIVND (reference sequence). Trimming shortened V by 4 bases and J by 0 bases, and 15 bases separated the two germline ends. This CDR3 is built from 16 residues. The CDR3 DNA follows: TGTGCCAGTAGTAACCCCGCCAGGGAGTCTAACTATGGCTACACCTTC. This gives the protein CASSNPARESNYGYTF.

The chain couples TRBV6-6 to TRBJ1-5; a possible D gene is TRBD1 (6 bases). The CDR3 sequence is 15 residues long. CDR1 MNHNY and CDR2 SVGAGI come from the germline V gene (reference sequence). V dropped 7 bases and J dropped 1 base, with 14 bases sitting between them. The CDR3 nucleotides read TGTGCCAGCAAGACCAGAGGACAGAGCAATCAGCCCCAGCATTTT. Translation gives CASKTRGQSNQPQHF.

The chain is built from TRBV21-1 and TRBJ2-7; the D call TRBD2 from the table was never checked on the DNA. TRBV21-1 is an annotated pseudogene. The CDR3 loop spans 12 amino acids. The CDR3 bases are TGTGCCAGCGGTAGCGGGACCTACGAGCAGTACTTC. Protein: CASGSGTYEQYF.

The J gene is TRBJ2-5, the V gene TRBV18; a possible D gene is TRBD1 (5 bases). The CDR3 has 13 residues. With 8 bases removed from V and 5 bases from J, the gap between germline ends came to 15 bases. Germline values: CDR1 KGHSH, CDR2 LQKENI. The CDR3 protein is CASVDQGQETQYF. The CDR3, as DNA: TGTGCCAGCGTAGACCAGGGCCAGGAGACCCAGTACTTC.

The genes are TRBV19 and TRBJ2-5, with D possibly being TRBD1 (6 bases). The CDR3 is 18 amino acids. CDR1 is LNHDA, CDR2 SQIVND, per germline (reference sequence). Trimming shortened V by 5 bases and J by 5 bases, and 27 bases separated the two germline ends. CDR3 bases: TGTGCCAGTAGTTCGGAGACAATTTACCAGGGGCCGGGGGAGACCCAGTACTTC. Its translation: CASSSETIYQGPGETQYF.

This chain uses TRBV18 with TRBJ1-2, with D uncertain. V was shortened by 3 bases and J by 6 bases, with 8 bases between the two germline ends. The CDR3 runs 12 residues. The germline V gene encodes CDR1 KGHSH and CDR2 LQKENI. CDR3 bases: TGTGCCAGCTCACCTTCGGACGATGGCTACACCTTC. It codes for CASSPSDDGYTF.

This chain connects TRBV4-1 to TRBJ2-1; TRBD2 aligns across 7 bases. Losses at the gene ends were 3 bases for V and 4 bases for J; bases not matched to a gene: 9. The CDR3 extends over 16 amino acids. From germline, CDR1 is MGHRA and CDR2 YSYEKL. The chain's CDR3 is CASSHRRVGGYNEQFF. CDR3 nucleotide sequence: TGCGCCAGCAGCCACCGGCGGGTGGGGGGGTACAATGAGCAGTTCTTC.

The CDR3 loop reads CASSQDLGGGLSYEQYF. CDR3 DNA sequence: TGTGCCAGCAGCCAAGACTTAGGCGGGGGATTATCCTACGAGCAGTACTTC. V gene TRBV4-2 combines with J gene TRBJ2-7; TRBD2 aligns across 7 bases. The CDR3 sequence is 17 residues long. The germline gives CDR1 LGHNA, CDR2 YNFKEQ. J was trimmed by 1 base and V by 0 bases; bases with no gene match: 9.

The V call is TRBV7-2, the J call TRBJ2-5; 8 nucleotides line up with TRBD2. The CDR3 runs 13 residues. Trimming removed 8 bases from V and 5 bases from J; junction bases left unmatched: 7. CDR1 and CDR2 from the germline V gene are SGHTA and FQGNSA. CDR3 residues: CASHLAGGETQYF. The CDR3 coding sequence is TGTGCCAGCCACCTAGCGGGCGGGGAGACCCAGTACTTC.

The V gene is TRBV6-5, the J gene TRBJ1-6; TRBD1 matches 7 bases. Germline CDR1 and CDR2: MNHEY and SVGAGI. The V segment lost 2 bases and the J segment 9 bases; nucleotides outside the gene matches: 10. The CDR3 is made up of 16 amino acids. Written as DNA, the CDR3 is TGTGCCAGCAGTTACGCTAACAGGGGTTCGGGTTCACCCCTCCACTTT. This gives the protein CASSYANRGSGSPLHF.

The chain employs TRBV15 and TRBJ2-7; TRBD2 aligns across 11 bases. V lost 0 bases and J lost 6; bases outside the gene matches: 4. The CDR3 runs 15 residues. CDR1 is LNHNV, CDR2 YYDKDF, per germline (reference sequence). CDR3 sequence: CATSRERLAGGEQYF. The CDR3 DNA is TGTGCCACCAGCAGAGAGAGGCTAGCGGGAGGCGAGCAGTACTTC. The variable domain in full, completed from reference TRBV15 and TRBJ2-7, reads DAMVIQNPRYQVTQFGKPVTLSCSQTLNHNVMYWYQQKSSQAPKLLFHYYDKDFNNEADTPDNFQSRRPNTSFCFLDIRSPGLGDTAMYLCATSRERLAGGEQYFGPGTRLTVT.

V is TRBV10-3 and J is TRBJ1-1; D is unclear. This CDR3 spans 12 amino acids. Deletions cut 2 bases from V and 5 bases from J, with 6 bases between. Germline V lookup: CDR1 ENHRY, CDR2 SYGVKD. This chain's CDR3 is CAISEVRTEAFF. CDR3 coding DNA: TGTGCCATCAGTGAGGTCCGGACTGAAGCTTTCTTT.

The V gene is TRBV13, the J gene TRBJ1-6; D not resolved. The CDR3 totals 16 residues. V lost 0 bases, J lost 9 bases, and 15 bases lay in between. CDR1 and CDR2 from the germline V gene are PRHDT and FYEKMQ (reference sequence). The CDR3 loop is CASSLGVQALSSPLHF. CDR3 nucleotide sequence: TGTGCCAGCAGCTTAGGGGTCCAGGCACTGAGTTCACCCCTCCACTTT.

The V call is TRBV27, the J call TRBJ2-1; 12 positions match TRBD1. The J segment lost 8 bases and the V segment lost 2 bases, leaving 4 bases of the junction unmatched. CDR1 and CDR2 (germline): MNHEY, SMNVEV (reference sequence). This CDR3 has 15 amino acids. The CDR3 DNA reads TGTGCCAGCAGTTTACCGGGACAGGGGGCACATGAGCAGTTCTTC. Translated, it gives CASSLPGQGAHEQFF.

A note on this clone: A read error may produce the germline difference seen at one junction end. This chain uses TRBV11-3 with TRBJ2-7; a possible D gene is TRBD2 (7 bases). The CDR3 runs 15 residues. Per germline, CDR1 SGHNT and CDR2 YENEEA. The CDR3 DNA sequence: TGTGCCAGCAGCCTAGACGGGGGGCACGGCAACGAGCAGTACTTC. It translates to CASSLDGGHGNEQYF.